Sequencing of this T cell receptor beta chain was carried out in a study of cytomegalovirus exposure and HLA in healthy donors. Findings and caveats of the study: 87-base-pair reads could not separate some V segments, including TRBV6-2 and TRBV6-3.

Donors were ostensibly healthy at sampling, although undocumented immune exposures were probable. PCR was performed using 60 Vbeta and 13 Jbeta primers. Sequencing used immunoSEQ multiplex PCR; TCRdb keeps in-frame clones, though not all of them. The table records 90,000 to 120,000 clones, around 73% of them present only once. As for this clone: The antigen is undetermined.

Germline values: CDR1 SGHRS, CDR2 YFSETQ. The length of the CDR3 is 18 residues. V dropped 1 base and J dropped 5; count of bases not matched to a gene: 10. This clonotype originated in a man younger than 40 in good health and CMV-seronegative. Sequencing was done on a sample of PBMCs. The rearrangement links TRBV5-1 to TRBJ2-5; TRBD2 matches at 14 bases. CDR3 in DNA: TGCGCCAGCAGCTTGATCGGGACTAGCGGGAGAGGCAGGGAGACCCAGTACTTC. Its translation: CASSLIGTSGRGRETQYF.